What follows describes a single T cell receptor beta chain. What it binds is unknown. These data are taken from a study of cytomegalovirus exposure and HLA in healthy donors. This CDR3 contains 14 residues. Germline values: CDR1 LNHNV, CDR2 YYDKDF (reference sequence). Trimming left V 3 bases short and J 4 bases short, with 9 bases between. The PCR employed 60 Vbeta primers together with 13 Jbeta primers. Authors' data handling: There were about 80 million unique TCR beta chains by a later count, and some 11 million of them were shared. Assay used: immunoSEQ multiplex PCR; TCRdb lists only in-frame clones, some missing. V, J and clone size were drawn from that table, and D and trimming were deduced from the DNA. Of more than 150,000 clones listed, 75% to 90% were seen once; the top ten hold roughly 1.4%. Study-wide points: TRBV6-2, TRBV6-3 and other indistinguishable V segments were excluded. Researchers reported that a few CMV-associated chains were confirmed in vitro as CMV antigen-specific. According to the study, roughly 180 TCR beta chains were cytomegalovirus-associated.

The sequence derives from a woman between 18 and 29 years old in good health and CMV-seronegative. Sequenced sample: PBMCs. The gene calls are TRBV15 and TRBJ2-2; possibly TRBD1 for D (7 bases). The chain's CDR3 is CATSSQGGTGELFF. CDR3 sequence (DNA): TGTGCCACCAGCAGTCAGGGGGGCACCGGGGAGCTGTTTTTT.